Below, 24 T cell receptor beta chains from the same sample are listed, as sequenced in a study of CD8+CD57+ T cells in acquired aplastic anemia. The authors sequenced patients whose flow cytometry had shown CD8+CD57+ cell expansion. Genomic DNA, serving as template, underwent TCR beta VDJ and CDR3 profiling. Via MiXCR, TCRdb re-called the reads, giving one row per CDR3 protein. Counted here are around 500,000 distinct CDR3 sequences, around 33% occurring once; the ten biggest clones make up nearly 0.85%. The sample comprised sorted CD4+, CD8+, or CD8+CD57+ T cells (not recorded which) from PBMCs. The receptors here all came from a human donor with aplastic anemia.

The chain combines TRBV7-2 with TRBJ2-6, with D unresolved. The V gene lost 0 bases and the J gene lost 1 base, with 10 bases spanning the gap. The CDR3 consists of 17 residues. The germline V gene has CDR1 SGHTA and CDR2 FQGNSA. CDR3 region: CASSLAMARSGANVLTF. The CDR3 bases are TGTGCCAGCAGCTTAGCGATGGCCAGATCTGGGGCCAACGTCCTGACTTTC.

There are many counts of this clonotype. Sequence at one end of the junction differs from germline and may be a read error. CDR3 sequence (DNA): TGTGCCAGCAGGGAAGACAGGGTCAATCAGCCCCAGCATTTT. It is translated as CASREDRVNQPQHF. The chain employs TRBV2 and TRBJ1-5, with 7 bases aligning to TRBD1. Germline-derived CDR1 and CDR2 are SNHLY and FYNNEI. CDR3 size: 14 residues.

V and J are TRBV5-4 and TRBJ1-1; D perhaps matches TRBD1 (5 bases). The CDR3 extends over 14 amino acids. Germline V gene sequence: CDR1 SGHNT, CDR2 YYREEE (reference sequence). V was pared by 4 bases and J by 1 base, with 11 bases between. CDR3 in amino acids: CASSGYGQNTEAFF. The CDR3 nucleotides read TGTGCCAGCAGCGGATACGGACAGAACACTGAAGCTTTCTTT.

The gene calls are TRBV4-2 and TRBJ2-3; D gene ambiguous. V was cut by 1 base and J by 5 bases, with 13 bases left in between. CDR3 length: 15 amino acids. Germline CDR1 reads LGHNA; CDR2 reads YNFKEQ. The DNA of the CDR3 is TGTGCCAGCAGCCAAGGCAGGAACAGCGAAGATACGCAGTATTTT. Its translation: CASSQGRNSEDTQYF.

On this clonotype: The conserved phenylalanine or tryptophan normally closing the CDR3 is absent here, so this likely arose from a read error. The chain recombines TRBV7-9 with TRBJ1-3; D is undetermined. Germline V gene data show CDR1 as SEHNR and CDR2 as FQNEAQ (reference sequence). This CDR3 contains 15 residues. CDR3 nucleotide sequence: TGTGCCAGCAGTTTAGCGCTGGGCGGTGGAACCACCATATATCTT. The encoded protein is CASSLALGGGTTIYL.

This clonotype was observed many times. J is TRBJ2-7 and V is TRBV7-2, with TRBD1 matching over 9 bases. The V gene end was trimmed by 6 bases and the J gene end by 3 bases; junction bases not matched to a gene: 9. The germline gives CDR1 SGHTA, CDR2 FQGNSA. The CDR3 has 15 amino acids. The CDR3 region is CASRDRDRVGYEQYF. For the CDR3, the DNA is TGTGCCAGCAGGGACCGGGACAGGGTTGGCTACGAGCAGTACTTC.

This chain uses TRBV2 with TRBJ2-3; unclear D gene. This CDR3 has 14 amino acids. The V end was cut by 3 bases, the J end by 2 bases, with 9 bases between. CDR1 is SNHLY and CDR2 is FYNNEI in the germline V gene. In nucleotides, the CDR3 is TGTGCCAGCAGTGACGTAGGTACCACAGATACGCAGTATTTT. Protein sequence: CASSDVGTTDTQYF.

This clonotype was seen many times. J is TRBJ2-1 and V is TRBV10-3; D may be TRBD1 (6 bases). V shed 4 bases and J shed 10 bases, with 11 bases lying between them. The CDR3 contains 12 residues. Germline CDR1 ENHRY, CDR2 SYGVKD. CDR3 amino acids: CAISVPGTEQFF. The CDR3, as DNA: TGTGCCATCAGTGTCCCCGGGACAGAGCAGTTCTTC.

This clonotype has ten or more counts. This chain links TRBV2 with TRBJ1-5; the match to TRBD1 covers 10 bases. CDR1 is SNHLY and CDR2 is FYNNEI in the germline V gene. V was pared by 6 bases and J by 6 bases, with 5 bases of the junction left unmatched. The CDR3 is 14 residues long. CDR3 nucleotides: TGTGCCAGCAGACCCGGGACAGGGGTTCAGCCCCAGCATTTT. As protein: CASRPGTGVQPQHF.

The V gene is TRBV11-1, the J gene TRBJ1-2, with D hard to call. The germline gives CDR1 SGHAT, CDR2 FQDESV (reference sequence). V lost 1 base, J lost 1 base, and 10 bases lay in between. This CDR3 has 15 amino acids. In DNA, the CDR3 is TGTGCCAGCAGCTTAGTTCCAGATCTTAACTATGGCTACACCTTC. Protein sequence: CASSLVPDLNYGYTF.

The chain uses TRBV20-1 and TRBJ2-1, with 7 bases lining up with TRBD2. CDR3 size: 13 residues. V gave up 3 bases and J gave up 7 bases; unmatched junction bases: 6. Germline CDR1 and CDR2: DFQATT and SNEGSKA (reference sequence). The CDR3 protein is CSASPGGRNEQFF. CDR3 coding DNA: TGCAGTGCTAGTCCCGGGGGGAGGAATGAGCAGTTCTTC.

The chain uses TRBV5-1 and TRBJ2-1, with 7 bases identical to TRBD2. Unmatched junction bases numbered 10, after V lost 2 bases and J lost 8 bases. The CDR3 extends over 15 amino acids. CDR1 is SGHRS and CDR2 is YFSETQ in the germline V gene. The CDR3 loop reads CASSFGALAEYEQFF. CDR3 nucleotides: TGCGCCAGCAGCTTTGGGGCTCTAGCGGAGTATGAGCAGTTCTTC.

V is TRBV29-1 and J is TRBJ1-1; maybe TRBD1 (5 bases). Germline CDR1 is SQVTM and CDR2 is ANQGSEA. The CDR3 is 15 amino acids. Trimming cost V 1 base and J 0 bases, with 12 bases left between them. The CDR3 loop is CSVEGKRQMNTEAFF. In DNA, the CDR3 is TGCAGCGTTGAAGGTAAAAGACAGATGAACACTGAAGCTTTCTTT.

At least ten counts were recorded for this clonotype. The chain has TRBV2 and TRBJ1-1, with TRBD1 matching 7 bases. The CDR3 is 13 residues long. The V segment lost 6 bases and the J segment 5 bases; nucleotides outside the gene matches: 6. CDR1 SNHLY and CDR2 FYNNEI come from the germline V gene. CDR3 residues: CASSVYRGTEAFF. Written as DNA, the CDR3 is TGTGCCAGCAGCGTTTACAGGGGTACTGAAGCTTTCTTT.

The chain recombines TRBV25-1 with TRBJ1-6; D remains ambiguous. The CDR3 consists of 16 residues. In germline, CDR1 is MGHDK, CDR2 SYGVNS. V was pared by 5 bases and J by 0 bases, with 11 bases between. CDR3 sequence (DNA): TGTGCCAGCAGTTTAACGACTCTCTCCTATAATTCACCCCTCCACTTT. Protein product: CASSLTTLSYNSPLHF.

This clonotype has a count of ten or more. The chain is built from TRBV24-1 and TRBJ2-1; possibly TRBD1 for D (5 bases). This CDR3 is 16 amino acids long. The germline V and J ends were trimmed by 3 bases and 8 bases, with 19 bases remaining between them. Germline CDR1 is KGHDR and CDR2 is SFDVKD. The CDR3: CATSDHPGSGFDEQFF. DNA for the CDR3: TGTGCCACCAGTGATCACCCAGGGTCGGGTTTCGATGAGCAGTTCTTC.

CDR3 DNA: TGTGCCACCAGCATGAGGACACAGGGATACTACGAGCAGTACTTC. It yields the protein CATSMRTQGYYEQYF. This sequence joins TRBV15 and TRBJ2-7; D might be TRBD1 (6 bases). CDR1 is LNHNV, CDR2 YYDKDF, per germline (reference sequence). Trimming shortened V by 4 bases and J by 3 bases, and 16 bases separated the two germline ends. This CDR3 has 15 residues. The entire variable domain, with the rest obtained from reference TRBV15 and TRBJ2-7, is as follows: DAMVIQNPRYQVTQFGKPVTLSCSQTLNHNVMYWYQQKSSQAPKLLFHYYDKDFNNEADTPDNFQSRRPNTSFCFLDIRSPGLGDTAMYLCATSMRTQGYYEQYFGPGTRLTVT.

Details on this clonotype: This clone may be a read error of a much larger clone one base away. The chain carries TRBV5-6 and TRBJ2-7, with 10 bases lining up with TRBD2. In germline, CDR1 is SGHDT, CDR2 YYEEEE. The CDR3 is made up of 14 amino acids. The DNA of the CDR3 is TGTGCCAGCAGCAGAGAGCGGGAGGGCTGGGAGCGGTACTTC. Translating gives CASSREREGWERYF. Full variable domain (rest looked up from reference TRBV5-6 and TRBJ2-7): DAGVTQSPTHLIKTRGQQVTLRCSPKSGHDTVSWYQQALGQGPQFIFQYYEEEERQRGNFPDRFSGHQFPNYSSELNVNALLLGDSALYLCASSREREGWERYFGPGTRLTVT.

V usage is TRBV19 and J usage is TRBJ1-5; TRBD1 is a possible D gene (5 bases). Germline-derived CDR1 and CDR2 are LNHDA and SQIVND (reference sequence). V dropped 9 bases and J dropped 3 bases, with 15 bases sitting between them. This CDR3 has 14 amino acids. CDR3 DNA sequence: TGTGCCAGCAGCATCGACAGAGTCAATCAGCCCCAGCATTTT. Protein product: CASSIDRVNQPQHF.

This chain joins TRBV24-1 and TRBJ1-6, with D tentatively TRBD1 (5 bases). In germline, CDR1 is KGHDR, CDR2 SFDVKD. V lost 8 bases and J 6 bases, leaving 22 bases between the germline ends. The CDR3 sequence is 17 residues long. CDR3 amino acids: CATTKRGRYPPNSPLHF. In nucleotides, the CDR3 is TGTGCCACCACCAAGAGGGGCAGGTACCCGCCTAATTCACCCCTCCACTTT.

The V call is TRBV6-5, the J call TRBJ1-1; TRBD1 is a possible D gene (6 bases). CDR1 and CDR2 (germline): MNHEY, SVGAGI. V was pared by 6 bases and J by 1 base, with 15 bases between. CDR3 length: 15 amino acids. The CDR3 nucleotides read TGTGCCAGCAGCTATGGCCAGGGGAGGAACACTGAAGCTTTCTTT. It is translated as CASSYGQGRNTEAFF.

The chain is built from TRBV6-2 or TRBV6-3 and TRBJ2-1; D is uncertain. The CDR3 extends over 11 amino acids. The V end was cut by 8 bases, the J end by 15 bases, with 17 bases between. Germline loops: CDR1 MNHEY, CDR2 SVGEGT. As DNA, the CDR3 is TGTGCCAGCGGAACAGAAAGCACCCCGTTCTTC. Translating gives CASGTESTPFF.

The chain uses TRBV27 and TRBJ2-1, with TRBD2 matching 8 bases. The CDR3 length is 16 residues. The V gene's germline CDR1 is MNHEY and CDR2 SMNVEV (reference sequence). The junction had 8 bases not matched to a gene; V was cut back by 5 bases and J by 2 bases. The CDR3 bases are TGTGCCAGCAGTACAACCCTAGCGGGCCCCTACAATGAGCAGTTCTTC. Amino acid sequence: CASSTTLAGPYNEQFF.

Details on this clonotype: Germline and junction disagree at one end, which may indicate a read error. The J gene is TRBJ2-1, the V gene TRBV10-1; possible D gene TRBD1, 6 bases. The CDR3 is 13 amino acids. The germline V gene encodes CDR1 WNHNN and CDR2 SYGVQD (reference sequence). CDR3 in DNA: TGCGCCAGCAGTTTTACAGGGTACAGTGAGCAGTTCTTC. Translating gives CASSFTGYSEQFF.